This T cell receptor (beta chain) was profiled in a study of blood T cell repertoires in COVID-19 (dated by TCRdb to the early 2020s). Study-wide context: Collaborator samples came from the United States, Italy and Spain and covered acute and convalescent phases of COVID-19. Where available, HLA class I and class II types were taken from metadata supplied by the sample provider and were not determined by assay-based typing. The dataset comprised deeply sampled blood TCRbeta repertoires from subjects exposed to, actively infected with, or recovered from COVID-19. The material from the prospective study consisted of cDNA or gDNA derived from T cells, B-cell-depleted T cells, or PBMCs. The repertoires were released in a freely available public database meant as a resource for research on the immune response to SARS-CoV-2. The samples were drawn from two sources: the first 160 participants of the ongoing ImmuneRACE study, and fewer than 1,500 subjects contributed by 6 global collaborators. A de-identified subject ID, COVID-19 status, age in years and sex were almost always included in the sample metadata.

This clone was picked up a small number of times. Its target antigen remains unknown. It has no much larger one-base neighbor in the sample; base qualities were not kept. General study outcomes and caveats: The quantity of clinical and demographic metadata differed by source and by participant and was supplied without curation.

The immunoSEQ Assay, a bias-controlled multiplex PCR, was used to amplify TCRbeta CDR3 regions from genomic DNA. Regarding the original processing steps: The number of nucleated cells in each sample was estimated by amplification of reference gene primers within the assay. Sequence reads were collapsed and filtered to measure the absolute abundance of every unique TCRbeta CDR3 rearrangement. For each sample, productive Simpson clonality was calculated by taking the square root of Simpson's diversity index across productive rearrangements. TCRdb took this table from immuneACCESS and kept in-frame rearrangements with V and J called. Such tables lack part of the clones; where checked against another copy, unresolved V genes explain under half of the gap, and the rest is unexplained. V, J and clone size derive from that table, while D and trimming were established from the DNA sequence. The sample has 120,000 or so clones on record, roughly three quarters of them singletons. The top ten clones comprise 7.9% of the sample.

The collaborating institutions used their own protocols to collect whole blood in K2EDTA tubes. For TCRbeta analysis, collaborators shipped samples as frozen whole blood, isolated PBMCs, or DNA extracted from either of those sample types. The clonotype originates from a human donor in a cohort sampled during active COVID-19. Sequenced input: peripheral blood.

The DNA reads as follows: TGTGCCACCAGCAGAGATGGGGCTGGATCACCCCTCCACTTT. The translation is CATSRDGAGSPLHF. Recombination joined TRBV15 with TRBJ1-6; TRBD1 is a weak D gene call, 5 bases matching. Looking up the germline V gene (reference sequence) yields CDR1 LNHNV and CDR2 YYDKDF. The CDR3, from cysteine to phenylalanine, totals 14 residues. CDR3 DNA only is kept here, 42 bases in frame from base 1. Deletion took 0 bases off V and 10 bases off J, with a span of 10 bases between the germline ends.